This T cell receptor beta chain stems from a study of tumor-infiltrating lymphocytes in primary liver carcinoma. Findings of the study overall: Because the samples were bulk unsorted, the study did not compare CD4+ and CD8+ repertoires. A significantly higher top-250-clone fraction was found in tumors than in blood (p = 0.039).

For blood RNA, unsorted whole blood served as the source, and germline DNA was extracted too. Of note for this clonotype: Its antigen is unknown. Possible read error: a much larger clone is one base away.

CDR1 and CDR2 (germline): SGHAT, FQNNGV. V gave up 1 base and J gave up 4 bases, with 9 bases separating them. This CDR3 is built from 14 residues. Synthesis of TCR beta cDNA was carried out from 500 ng total RNA with a constant-region primer. Construction of TCR beta libraries relied on three successive nested multiplex PCR rounds employing slightly modified ARM-PCR. Running about 11 cycles apiece, the first two PCR rounds relied on TRBV1-TRBV30 forward primers together with a C-beta reverse primer. In TCRdb, the multiplex PCR reads were re-called with MiXCR into one record per CDR3 protein. The repertoire includes about 180,000 distinct CDR3 sequences, 50% to 75% of them detected once, and roughly 76% sits in the top ten.

This rearrangement joins TRBV11-2 to TRBJ2-3, with D possibly TRBD2 on 5 matching bases. Sequencing was performed on peripheral blood. This TCR came from a man in his forties with primary liver carcinoma and hepatitis B virus infection. The CDR3 here is CASSLAGLADTQYF. The CDR3 coding sequence is TGTGCCAGCAGCTTAGCAGGACTCGCAGATACGCAGTATTTT.